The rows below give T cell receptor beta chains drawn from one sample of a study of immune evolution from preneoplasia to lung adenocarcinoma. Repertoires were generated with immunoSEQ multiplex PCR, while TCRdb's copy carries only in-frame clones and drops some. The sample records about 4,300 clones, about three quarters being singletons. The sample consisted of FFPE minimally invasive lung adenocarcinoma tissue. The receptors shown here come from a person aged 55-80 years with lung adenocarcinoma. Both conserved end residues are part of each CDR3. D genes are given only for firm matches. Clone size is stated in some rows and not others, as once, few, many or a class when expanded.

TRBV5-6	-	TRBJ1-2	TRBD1	CASSHDRGGFNGYTF	TGTGCCAGCAGCCACGACAGGGGAGGCTTTAATGGCTACACCTTC
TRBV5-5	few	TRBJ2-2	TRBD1	CASSLARTGQNTGELFF	TGTGCCAGCAGCTTGGCCCGGACAGGGCAGAACACCGGGGAGCTGTTTTTT
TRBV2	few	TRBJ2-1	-	CASSDSLEQFF	TGTGCCAGCAGTGATTCTCTCGAGCAGTTCTTC
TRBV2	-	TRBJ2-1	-	CASGRNSYNEQFF	TGTGCCAGCGGACGAAACTCCTACAATGAGCAGTTCTTC
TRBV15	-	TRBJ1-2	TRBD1	CATSSGTGGNYGYTF	TGTGCCACCAGTTCCGGGACAGGGGGTAACTATGGCTACACCTTC
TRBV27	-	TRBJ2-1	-	CASTPVNKGEQFF	TGTGCCAGCACCCCCGTCAACAAGGGTGAGCAGTTCTTC
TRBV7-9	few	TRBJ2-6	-	CASSSGPGPGANVLTF	TGTGCCAGCAGCTCCGGACCGGGACCTGGGGCCAACGTCCTGACTTTC
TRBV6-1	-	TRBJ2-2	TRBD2	CASSVPGLAGAGGELFF	TGTGCCAGCAGTGTACCGGGACTAGCGGGAGCCGGCGGGGAGCTGTTTTTT
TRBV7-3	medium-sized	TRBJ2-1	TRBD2	CASSHITPSGGRGEQFF	TGTGCCAGCAGCCATATTACCCCTAGCGGGGGTAGGGGTGAGCAGTTCTTC
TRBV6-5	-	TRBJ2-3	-	CASSWYPTDTQYF	TGTGCCAGCAGTTGGTACCCCACAGATACGCAGTATTTT
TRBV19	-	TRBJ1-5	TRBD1	CASSVGQDNQPQHF	TGTGCCAGTAGTGTTGGACAGGACAATCAGCCCCAGCATTTT
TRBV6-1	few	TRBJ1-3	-	CASSGRSGNTIYF	TGTGCCAGCAGTGGTCGATCTGGAAACACCATATATTTT
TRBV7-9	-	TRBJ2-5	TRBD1	CASSLMGQGARETQYF	TGTGCCAGCAGCTTAATGGGACAGGGGGCTCGAGAGACCCAGTACTTC
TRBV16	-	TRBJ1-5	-	CASSPLGYSNQPQHF	TGTGCCAGCAGCCCCCTGGGTTATAGCAATCAGCCCCAGCATTTT
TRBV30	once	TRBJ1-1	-	CAWSKGAGEAFF	TGTGCCTGGAGTAAAGGGGCTGGTGAAGCTTTCTTT
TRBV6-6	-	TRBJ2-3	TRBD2	CATEGGTSGRHTQYF	TGTGCCACCGAGGGGGGGACTAGCGGGAGACATACGCAGTATTTT
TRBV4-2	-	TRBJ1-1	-	CASSQARGTEAFF	TGTGCCAGCAGCCAGGCAAGGGGCACTGAAGCTTTCTTT
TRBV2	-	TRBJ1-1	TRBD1	CASIGGTGGGKNTEAFF	TGTGCCAGCATCGGGGGGACAGGGGGCGGAAAAAACACTGAAGCTTTCTTT
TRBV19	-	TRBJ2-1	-	CASRSDGANEQFF	TGTGCCAGTAGAAGCGACGGAGCCAATGAGCAGTTCTTC
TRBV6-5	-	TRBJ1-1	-	CASSPRGRGNTEAFF	TGTGCCAGCAGCCCTCGGGGGCGGGGGAACACTGAAGCTTTCTTT
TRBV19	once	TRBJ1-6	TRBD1	CASSIDGQAPLHF	TGTGCCAGTAGTATAGATGGACAGGCACCCCTCCACTTT
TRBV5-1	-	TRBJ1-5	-	CASSLPSQGPDQPQHF	TGCGCCAGCAGCTTGCCCTCCCAGGGCCCTGATCAGCCCCAGCATTTT
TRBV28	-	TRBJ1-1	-	CASSAGPMNTEAFF	TGTGCCAGCAGTGCGGGACCGATGAACACTGAAGCTTTCTTT
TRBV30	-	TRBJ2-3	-	CAWDKGRRDTQYF	TGTGCCTGGGACAAAGGACGGAGAGATACGCAGTATTTT
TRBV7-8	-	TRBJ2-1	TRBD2	CASSLLGGRWEQFF	TGTGCCAGCAGCTTACTTGGCGGGAGGTGGGAGCAGTTCTTC
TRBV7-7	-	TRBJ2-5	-	CASSLGLLGETQYF	TGTGCCAGCAGCTTAGGCCTTCTGGGGGAGACCCAGTACTTC
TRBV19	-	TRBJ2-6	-	CASSIARFGGANVLTF	TGTGCCAGTAGTATAGCCCGTTTTGGAGGGGCCAACGTCCTGACTTTC
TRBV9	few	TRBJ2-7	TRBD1	CASSIGQVQGEQYF	TGTGCCAGCAGCATTGGACAGGTCCAGGGCGAGCAGTACTTC
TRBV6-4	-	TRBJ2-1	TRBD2	CASSDSSGSHNEQFF	TGTGCCAGCAGTGACTCGAGCGGGAGTCACAATGAGCAGTTCTTC
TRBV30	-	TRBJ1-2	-	CAWRSIPSNYGYTF	TGTGCCTGGAGGTCAATACCCTCTAACTATGGCTACACCTTC
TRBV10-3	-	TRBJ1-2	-	CAISGSPSGIYGYTF	TGTGCCATCAGTGGATCACCGTCAGGCATCTATGGCTACACCTTC
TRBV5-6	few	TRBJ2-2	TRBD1	CASSWGQGGTGELFF	TGTGCCAGCAGCTGGGGACAGGGTGGCACCGGGGAGCTGTTTTTT
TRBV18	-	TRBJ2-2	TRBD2	CASSLPGSGDTGELFF	TGTGCCAGCTCACTCCCGGGTAGCGGGGACACCGGGGAGCTGTTTTTT
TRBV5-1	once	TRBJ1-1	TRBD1	CASSSRGGQGIRSTEAFF	TGCGCCAGCAGCTCTCGGGGGGGACAGGGCATTCGGAGCACTGAAGCTTTCTTT
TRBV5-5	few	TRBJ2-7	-	CASSVGVGPSYEQYF	TGTGCCAGCAGCGTGGGGGTGGGACCGTCCTACGAGCAGTACTTC
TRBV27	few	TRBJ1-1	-	CASSLGGTMNTEAFF	TGTGCCAGCAGTTTGGGCGGAACGATGAACACTGAAGCTTTCTTT
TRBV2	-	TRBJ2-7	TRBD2	CASSLRTSSEQYF	TGTGCCAGCAGTCTTAGGACTAGCTCTGAGCAGTACTTC
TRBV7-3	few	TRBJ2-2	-	CASSPSPSWWSTGELFF	TGTGCCAGCAGCCCCTCCCCCAGCTGGTGGAGCACCGGGGAGCTGTTTTTT
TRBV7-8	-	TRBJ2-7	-	CASSLSSFGSPYEQYF	TGTGCCAGCAGCTTATCTAGTTTCGGGAGTCCCTACGAGCAGTACTTC
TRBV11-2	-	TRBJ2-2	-	CASKNDPGGGTGELFF	TGTGCCAGCAAAAATGACCCAGGGGGGGGAACCGGGGAGCTGTTTTTT